The 20 T cell receptor beta chains below come from one sample, sequenced in a study of cytomegalovirus exposure and HLA in healthy donors. PCR employed 60 Vbeta and 13 Jbeta primers. The data were produced by immunoSEQ multiplex PCR, yet TCRdb's version contains in-frame clones alone and is incomplete. The data show about 160,000 clones, more than 65% seen once. Sample: PBMCs. All receptors derive from a woman in her twenties or thirties in good health and CMV-seronegative.

The CDR3 DNA follows: TGTGCCAGCAGCTCGGGACAGGGAGGTCCCTACGAGCAGTACTTC. Its protein product is CASSSGQGGPYEQYF. The chain recombines TRBV5-5 with TRBJ2-7; TRBD1 matches at 9 bases. V lost 3 bases, J lost 2 bases, and 6 bases stayed unmatched. This CDR3 is 15 amino acids long. Per the germline V gene, CDR1 is SGHKS and CDR2 is YYEKEE (reference sequence).

This clone was detected only a few times. The chain is built from TRBV27 and TRBJ1-4; TRBD1 agrees at 8 bases. There are 15 residues in the CDR3. CDR1 is MNHEY and CDR2 is SMNVEV in the germline V gene (reference sequence). With V trimmed by 2 bases and J by 7 bases, 6 bases remained unmatched. The CDR3, as DNA: TGTGCCAGCAGTTTAACCGGACAGGGAGGTGAAAAACTGTTTTTT. Protein sequence: CASSLTGQGGEKLFF. The whole variable domain, filled in from reference TRBV27 and TRBJ1-4, reads EAQVTQNPRYLITVTGKKLTVTCSQNMNHEYMSWYRQDPGLGLRQIYYSMNVEVTDKGDVPEGYKVSRKEKRNFPLILESPSPNQTSLYFCASSLTGQGGEKLFFGSGTQLSVL.

The V gene is TRBV7-9, the J gene TRBJ2-7, with D possibly being TRBD2 (7 bases). This CDR3 contains 13 residues. The germline V and J ends were trimmed by 11 bases and 1 base, with 15 bases remaining between them. The germline gives CDR1 SEHNR, CDR2 FQNEAQ (reference sequence). This chain's CDR3 is CAGGGASSYEQYF. CDR3 coding DNA: TGTGCCGGGGGGGGCGCCTCATCCTACGAGCAGTACTTC.

V gene TRBV9 combines with J gene TRBJ2-1; 10 nucleotides agree with TRBD2. The CDR3 is made up of 16 amino acids. Germline values: CDR1 SGDLS, CDR2 YYNGEE. The V gene end was trimmed by 0 bases and the J gene end by 7 bases; junction bases not matched to a gene: 7. CDR3 DNA: TGTGCCAGCAGCGTAGGGAGCGGGAGGGCGAGTAATGAGCAGTTCTTC. It specifies CASSVGSGRASNEQFF.

The chain links TRBV4-1 to TRBJ1-5; D is ambiguous. Germline CDR1 and CDR2: MGHRA and YSYEKL. Trimming removed 0 bases from V and 6 bases from J, with 18 bases in between. This CDR3 is built from 17 residues. CDR3 sequence: CASSQDPRKFGGQPQHF. As DNA, the CDR3 is TGCGCCAGCAGCCAAGATCCAAGGAAATTTGGAGGTCAGCCCCAGCATTTT.

The V gene is TRBV15, the J gene TRBJ1-2, with 8 nucleotides matching TRBD1. CDR3 size: 13 residues. Germline V CDR1 and CDR2: LNHNV, YYDKDF (reference sequence). The junction had 5 bases not matched to a gene; V was cut back by 3 bases and J by 8 bases. The CDR3 region has the DNA TGTGCCACCAGCAGGGACAGGGCAGGAGGCTACACCTTC. Residues: CATSRDRAGGYTF.

The V gene is TRBV6-5, the J gene TRBJ2-5; the D gene is possibly TRBD1 (5 bases). Per the germline V gene, CDR1 is MNHEY and CDR2 is SVGAGI. The CDR3 has 10 amino acids. Trimming shortened V by 7 bases and J by 5 bases, and 5 bases separated the two germline ends. In DNA, the CDR3 is TGTGCCAGCAAGGGGGAGACCCAGTACTTC. This translates into CASKGETQYF.

This clone was detected a few times. The rearrangement uses TRBV5-1 and TRBJ1-2; possible D gene TRBD1, 5 bases. This CDR3 is 15 amino acids long. Per the germline V gene, CDR1 is SGHRS and CDR2 is YFSETQ. The germline V and J ends were trimmed by 3 bases and 5 bases, with 17 bases remaining between them. CDR3 bases: TGCGCCAGCAGCTGGGGTTGGGGCAGAGTGTATGGCTACACCTTC. This sequence encodes CASSWGWGRVYGYTF.

The V gene is TRBV14, the J gene TRBJ2-5, with D possibly TRBD2 on 6 matching bases. CDR3 length: 13 residues. Germline V gene sequence: CDR1 SGHDN, CDR2 FVKESK. Trimming removed 0 bases from V and 7 bases from J, with 9 bases in between. The CDR3 DNA reads as TGTGCCAGCAGCCAAGATCCCGGGGGGACCCAGTACTTC. Translating gives CASSQDPGGTQYF.

The rearrangement links TRBV27 to TRBJ2-2; possible D gene TRBD1, 6 bases. Germline V gives CDR1 MNHEY, CDR2 SMNVEV (reference sequence). Trimming removed 0 bases from V and 4 bases from J, with 12 bases in between. The CDR3 has 16 residues. The CDR3 here is CASSLSGAWSTGELFF. CDR3 nucleotide sequence: TGTGCCAGCAGTTTATCGGGGGCATGGAGCACCGGGGAGCTGTTTTTT.

This chain links TRBV19 with TRBJ2-3, with 11 positions matching TRBD2. The CDR3 sequence is 16 residues long. J lost 0 bases, V lost 1 base, and 0 bases had no gene match. The germline CDR1 and CDR2 sequences are LNHDA and SQIVND (reference sequence). CDR3 sequence reads: CASSIGTSGSTDTQYF. CDR3 nucleotides: TGTGCCAGTAGTATAGGGACTAGCGGGAGCACAGATACGCAGTATTTT.

This clone was counted between two and nine times. The same CDR3 is also encoded by other DNA sequences in this sample. The V gene is TRBV6-5, the J gene TRBJ2-1, with D uncertain. The CDR3 is 13 residues long. CDR1 and CDR2 (germline): MNHEY, SVGAGI. Trimming removed 0 bases from V and 4 bases from J, with 4 bases in between. CDR3: CASSYSRYNEQFF. The CDR3 DNA sequence: TGTGCCAGCAGTTACTCGAGGTACAATGAGCAGTTCTTC.

In its sample, this clone was seen once. The V and J genes are TRBV27 and TRBJ1-5; D is perhaps TRBD1 (6 bases). Germline assignment: CDR1 MNHEY and CDR2 SMNVEV (reference sequence). Trimming took 3 bases from V and 3 from J, leaving 12 bases between them. This CDR3 is 15 amino acids long. DNA for the CDR3: TGTGCCAGCAGTTTGGTATCAGGGGTCAATCAGCCCCAGCATTTT. Its translation: CASSLVSGVNQPQHF.

The chain employs TRBV2 and TRBJ2-7; TRBD1 matches at 7 bases. Trimming removed 4 bases from V and 12 bases from J; junction bases left unmatched: 6. The CDR3 is 11 residues long. The germline V gene encodes CDR1 SNHLY and CDR2 FYNNEI. CDR3 loop: CASSVGGDSYF. The CDR3 DNA reads as TGTGCCAGCAGTGTAGGGGGCGATTCGTACTTC.

The chain carries TRBV19 and TRBJ1-1, with TRBD1 identical over 9 bases. The junction had 5 bases not matched to a gene; V was cut back by 4 bases and J by 5 bases. The CDR3 spans 14 residues. CDR1 is LNHDA, CDR2 SQIVND, per germline (reference sequence). CDR3 nucleotide sequence: TGTGCCAGTAGTAGAGAACAGGGGGCGACTGAAGCTTTCTTT. It is translated as CASSREQGATEAFF.

The CDR3 here is CASTLPGTGANYEQFF. CDR3 sequence (DNA): TGTGCCAGCACCCTTCCCGGGACAGGGGCAAACTATGAGCAGTTCTTC. This chain links TRBV2 with TRBJ2-1; TRBD1 matches 10 bases. Germline CDR1 and CDR2: SNHLY and FYNNEI. CDR3 length: 16 amino acids. With V trimmed by 7 bases and J by 8 bases, 14 bases remained unmatched.

The chain carries TRBV19 and TRBJ1-5, with a possible D match to TRBD1 (5 bases). The CDR3 has 16 amino acids. Germline V gene data show CDR1 as LNHDA and CDR2 as SQIVND (reference sequence). The ends were cut back, 6 bases at V and 0 bases at J, with 15 bases in the middle. The CDR3 spells CASSNSRVYSNQPQHF. The CDR3 DNA reads as TGTGCCAGTAGCAATTCCAGGGTTTATAGCAATCAGCCCCAGCATTTT.

This clone has a handful of counts. Additional DNA sequences in this sample encode the identical CDR3. The genes are TRBV7-7 and TRBJ2-5; possibly TRBD2 for D (5 bases). The germline V gene encodes CDR1 SSHAT and CDR2 FNYEAQ (reference sequence). Trimming took 5 bases from V and 2 from J, leaving 12 bases between them. The CDR3 covers 14 residues. Written as DNA, the CDR3 is TGTGCCAGCAGCCCTACGGGGTTTCAAGAGACCCAGTACTTC. Its translation is CASSPTGFQETQYF.

The chain has TRBV28 and TRBJ2-7; D not resolved. The CDR3 length is 11 residues. Germline V gives CDR1 MDHEN, CDR2 SYDVKM. Trimming stripped 9 bases from V and 0 bases from J, with 6 bases between. CDR3 amino acids: CASGLSYEQYF. As DNA, the CDR3 is TGTGCCAGTGGGCTCTCCTACGAGCAGTACTTC.

This rearrangement joins TRBV6-5 to TRBJ1-4, with 7 positions matching TRBD1. CDR3 length equals 14 residues. CDR1 MNHEY and CDR2 SVGAGI come from the germline V gene. V dropped 6 bases and J dropped 6; count of bases not matched to a gene: 7. The CDR3 reads CASRSTGNDEKLFF. The CDR3 region has the DNA TGTGCCAGCAGATCGACAGGGAATGATGAAAAACTGTTTTTT.